This passage covers 20 T cell receptor beta chains from one sample sequenced in a study of T cells in women clearing cervical HPV infection. The table came from immunoSEQ multiplex PCR; TCRdb's copy has only in-frame clones and leaves some out. Here the sample table reports 30,000 to 45,000 clones. Sequences were obtained from blood buffy coat. The receptors come from a woman between 18 and 70 years old with a cervical HPV16 infection that either progressed to CIN3+ or cleared (not recorded which).

About this clone itself: The read terminates 3 residues before the CDR3 end, so the remaining end is supplied by the germline J gene. This chain uses TRBV5-8 with TRBJ2-3; no definite D call. Germline V gene data show CDR1 as SGHTS and CDR2 as YDEGEE. The CDR3 consists of 13 residues. CDR3: CASSPPFLGTQYF. The covered CDR3 bases are TGTGCCAGCAGCCCGCCGTTCTTAGGGACG.

As to this clone: The read halts 3 residues ahead of the CDR3 end, with the missing end drawn from the germline J gene. The chain couples TRBV7-8 to TRBJ2-2; no clear D gene. Germline values: CDR1 SGHVS, CDR2 FQNEAQ. The length of the CDR3 is 13 residues. The germline V and J ends were trimmed by 5 bases and 6 bases, with 10 bases remaining between them. The CDR3 spells CASSPSSSGELFF. The DNA read from the CDR3 is TGTGCCAGCAGCCCGTCTTCTTCCGGGGAG.

About this clone: The missing CDR3 end, 3 residues past where the read stops, is filled in from the germline J gene. The V and J genes are TRBV6-1 and TRBJ2-1; 11 bases fit TRBD1. V lost 4 bases and J lost 7; bases outside the gene matches: 6. The CDR3 extends over 15 amino acids. Germline V lookup: CDR1 MNHNS, CDR2 SASEGT. The CDR3: CASSAGTGGKNEQFF. The DNA read from the CDR3 is TGTGCCAGCAGTGCCGGGACAGGGGGGAAAAATGAG.

With regard to this clone: With the read ending 3 residues before the CDR3 end, the germline J gene is used to fill in that end. The chain uses TRBV18 and TRBJ1-5, with D uncertain. The CDR3 is 13 residues long. V shed 2 bases and J shed 6 bases, with 8 bases lying between them. Germline V gene lookup returns CDR1 KGHSH and CDR2 LQKENI. CDR3 DNA (partial): TGTGCCAGCTCACCAGAAGGGCCTCAGCCC. Its protein product is CASSPEGPQP. The entire CDR3 reads CASSPEGPQPQHF.

To note about this clone: The read terminates 3 residues ahead of where the CDR3 ends, so the germline J gene completes it. The chain couples TRBV4-2 to TRBJ1-2; a weak D match, TRBD1 (5 bases). The CDR3 extends over 13 amino acids. The germline CDR1 and CDR2 sequences are LGHNA and YNFKEQ. The CDR3 DNA, read in part, is TGTGCCAGCAGCCAAGACAGGGTTTACGGC. Translating it yields CASSQDRVYG. The whole CDR3 reads CASSQDRVYGYTF.

With respect to this clone: The read terminates 3 residues before the CDR3 end, so the remaining end is supplied by the germline J gene. This rearrangement joins TRBV5-1 to TRBJ2-3; 7 nucleotides agree with TRBD2. V shed 2 bases and J 2 bases; nucleotides not matched to a gene: 2. The CDR3 totals 14 residues. Germline V gives CDR1 SGHRS, CDR2 YFSETQ. CDR3 DNA, as far as it was read: TGCGCCAGCAGCTTTCTAGCGGACACAGATACG. Its protein is CASSFLADTDT. The whole CDR3 sequence reads CASSFLADTDTQYF.

With regard to this clone: The CDR3 end lies 3 residues beyond the end of the read and is filled in from the germline J gene. The chain carries TRBV18 and TRBJ2-3; weak D call: TRBD1 (5 bases). Germline CDR1 is KGHSH and CDR2 is LQKENI. The length of the CDR3 is 14 residues. The CDR3 loop reads CASSPSRAQETQYF. CDR3 DNA, as far as it was read: TGTGCCAGCTCACCAAGCAGGGCCCAAGAGACG. The full variable domain, completed using reference TRBV18 and TRBJ2-3, is NAGVMQNPRHLVRRRGQEARLRCSPMKGHSHVYWYRQLPEEGLKFMVYLQKENIIDESGMPKERFSAEFPKEGPSILRIQQVVRGDSAAYFCASSPSRAQETQYFGPGTRLTVL.

With regard to this clone: The read stops 3 residues short of the end of the CDR3; the missing end is completed from the germline J gene. The J gene is TRBJ1-6, the V gene TRBV6-2 or TRBV6-3; 11 positions agree with TRBD1. The CDR3 covers 16 residues. J was trimmed by 3 bases and V by 7 bases; bases with no gene match: 5. The germline gives CDR1 MNHEY, CDR2 SVGEGT. Partial CDR3 DNA: TGTGCCAGCACCGGGACAGGGGGAATCTATAATTCACCC. Protein sequence: CASTGTGGIYNSP. In full, the CDR3 reads CASTGTGGIYNSPLHF.

About this clone itself: Coverage ceases 3 residues before the CDR3 finishes, and the germline J gene fills in the end. V usage is TRBV7-2 and J usage is TRBJ2-5, with a possible D match to TRBD2 (6 bases). The CDR3 spans 11 residues. The ends were cut back, 7 bases at V and 5 bases at J, with 8 bases in the middle. Germline V gene sequence: CDR1 SGHTA, CDR2 FQGNSA. The CDR3 loop is CASTGGETQYF. Incomplete CDR3 DNA: TGTGCCAGCACCGGGGGTGAGACC.

Note on this clone: The CDR3 goes on 3 residues after the read ends, and that part is filled in from the germline J gene. This chain connects TRBV20-1 to TRBJ2-7, with 8 nucleotides matching TRBD1. Germline V gene data show CDR1 as DFQATT and CDR2 as SNEGSKA (reference sequence). With V trimmed by 5 bases and J by 5 bases, 11 bases remained unmatched. This CDR3 contains 14 residues. The CDR3: CSALADRDVHEQYF. The CDR3 DNA, read in part, is TGCAGTGCTTTGGCGGACAGGGATGTACACGAG.

Notes on this clone: The read halts 3 residues ahead of the CDR3 end, with the missing end drawn from the germline J gene. This chain links TRBV5-1 with TRBJ2-3; a weak D match, TRBD1 (5 bases). The CDR3 runs 16 residues. Germline V CDR1 and CDR2: SGHRS, YFSETQ. CDR3 in amino acids: CASSLVALQGDQPQYF. Incomplete CDR3 DNA: TGCGCCAGCAGCTTGGTGGCCCTCCAGGGCGATCAGCCG.

As to this clone: The DNA ends 3 residues before the CDR3 does, and the rest of the CDR3 is filled in from the germline J gene. This chain joins TRBV20-1 and TRBJ2-3, with TRBD1 identical over 7 bases. Germline-derived CDR1 and CDR2 are DFQATT and SNEGSKA (reference sequence). This CDR3 is built from 16 residues. Losses at the gene ends were 3 bases for V and 3 bases for J; bases not matched to a gene: 12. The covered CDR3 bases are TGCAGTGCTAGGACAGGGCCCTCCGCCTCTACAGATACG. Protein sequence: CSARTGPSASTDT. The complete CDR3 reads CSARTGPSASTDTQYF.

As for this clone: Coverage ceases 3 residues before the CDR3 finishes, and the germline J gene fills in the end. The V gene is TRBV6-1, the J gene TRBJ2-2; weak D call: TRBD2 (5 bases). The CDR3 extends over 15 amino acids. Germline CDR1 is MNHNS and CDR2 is SASEGT. With 2 bases removed from V and 4 bases from J, the gap between germline ends came to 11 bases. The covered CDR3 bases are TGTGCCAGCAGTGAATGGTCGGGGTCCACCGGGGAG. It is translated as CASSEWSGSTGE. The entire CDR3 reads CASSEWSGSTGELFF.

Regarding this clone: The observed sequence ends 3 residues before the CDR3 terminus, with the missing tail filled in from the germline J gene. This chain connects TRBV5-6 to TRBJ1-1; no clear D gene. With 4 bases removed from V and 5 bases from J, the gap between germline ends came to 9 bases. This CDR3 has 12 residues. Germline loops: CDR1 SGHDT, CDR2 YYEEEE. This chain's CDR3 is CASSLLRTEAFF. The covered CDR3 bases are TGTGCCAGCAGCCTCCTCAGGACTGAA.

With respect to this clone: Read sequence stops 3 residues before the CDR3 end, and the germline J gene provides the missing end. The chain employs TRBV7-2 and TRBJ1-6, with 8 bases fitting TRBD1. Germline CDR1 SGHTA, CDR2 FQGNSA. The junction had 6 bases not matched to a gene; V was cut back by 3 bases and J by 8 bases. CDR3 length equals 15 residues. The CDR3 loop is CASSFKTGGDSPLHF. Partial CDR3 DNA: TGTGCCAGCAGCTTCAAAACAGGGGGGGATTCACCC.

Points on this clone: From the germline J gene comes the end of the CDR3, since the read stops 3 residues before it. This chain uses TRBV7-3 with TRBJ2-5; the match to TRBD2 covers 11 bases. This CDR3 contains 15 residues. Germline CDR1 reads SGHTA; CDR2 reads FQGTGA. The trim removed 5 bases at V and 3 bases at J, leaving 5 bases unmatched. CDR3 bases read: TGTGCCAGCAGCCATAGCGGGGGGGCGGAAGAGACC. Encoded protein: CASSHSGGAEET. The full CDR3 is CASSHSGGAEETQYF. Full variable domain (rest looked up from reference TRBV7-3 and TRBJ2-5): GAGVSQTPSNKVTEKGKYVELRCDPISGHTALYWYRQSLGQGPEFLIYFQGTGAADDSGLPNDRFFAVRPEGSVSTLKIQRTERGDSAVYLCASSHSGGAEETQYFGPGTRLLVL.

CDR3 bases read: TGCAGTGCTGGAACTAGCGGGGGGATCCCCCACAATGAG. Amino acids: CSAGTSGGIPHNE. The complete CDR3 protein is CSAGTSGGIPHNEQFF. This chain uses TRBV20-1 with TRBJ2-1, with TRBD2 matching over 12 bases. Read sequence stops 3 residues before the CDR3 end, and the germline J gene provides the missing end. Germline trimming cut 5 bases from V and 5 bases from J; bases unmatched to any gene: 10. Germline CDR1 reads DFQATT; CDR2 reads SNEGSKA (reference sequence). The CDR3 has 16 amino acids.

About this clone: Read coverage stops 3 residues before the CDR3 terminus; the germline J gene supplies the remainder. This chain joins TRBV2 and TRBJ1-5; 12 bases match TRBD1. Germline trimming cut 5 bases from V and 6 bases from J; bases unmatched to any gene: 8. The CDR3 covers 16 residues. The germline V gene encodes CDR1 SNHLY and CDR2 FYNNEI. The CDR3 bases that were read are TGTGCCAGCAGTTTCCTGGGACAGGGGGCGAGTCAGCCC. This gives the protein CASSFLGQGASQP. The complete CDR3 reads CASSFLGQGASQPQHF.

Concerning this clone: The read finishes 3 residues shy of the CDR3 end, and the germline J gene is used to complete it. The rearrangement uses TRBV15 and TRBJ2-2; 9 positions match TRBD2. Trimming took 6 bases from V and 7 from J; bases not matched to a gene: 12. The CDR3 sequence is 16 residues long. CDR1 is LNHNV and CDR2 is YYDKDF in the germline V gene (reference sequence). CDR3 DNA (partial): TGTGCCACCAGGGCACTGGGACTAGCAGTAAACGGGGAG. Protein product: CATRALGLAVNGE. The entire CDR3 sequence reads CATRALGLAVNGELFF.

Remarks on this clone: The CDR3 goes on 3 residues after the read ends, and that part is filled in from the germline J gene. The rearrangement links TRBV5-8 to TRBJ1-4; 7 bases agree with TRBD1. Per germline, CDR1 SGHTS and CDR2 YDEGEE. The trim removed 4 bases at V and 7 bases at J, leaving 7 bases unmatched. The CDR3 is 14 residues long. CDR3 in amino acids: CASSLTGLGEKLFF. The part of the CDR3 DNA that was read is TGTGCCAGCAGCCTGACAGGGTTGGGTGAAAAA.